A selection of T cell receptor beta chains follows, all from one sample in a study of blood T cell repertoires in COVID-19. Assay used: immunoSEQ multiplex PCR; TCRdb lists only in-frame clones, some missing. The sample carries 75,000 or so clones, 82% recorded once. The specimen sequenced was peripheral blood. The receptors shown here come from a woman between 70 and 85 years old with acute or convalescent COVID-19. The CDR3 runs from the conserved cysteine through the conserved F or W. The order of the fields is D gene, V gene, clone size, J gene, CDR3 DNA, CDR3 protein. D genes are given only for firm matches. Rows may omit the clone size; those that give it use once, few, many or a size class.

.	TRBV2	.	TRBJ2-3	TGTGCCAGCAGGCAGCTAGCGACCACAGATACGCAGTATTTT	CASRQLATTDTQYF
.	TRBV24-1	.	TRBJ2-2	TGTGCCACCAGTGATTTAAGTCCAGGGTACGGGGAGCTGTTTTTT	CATSDLSPGYGELFF
TRBD1	TRBV5-1	.	TRBJ1-1	TGCGCCAGCAGACAACAGGGGATGATGAACACTGAAGCTTTCTTT	CASRQQGMMNTEAFF
.	TRBV15	few	TRBJ1-5	TGTGCCACCAGCAGAGATGCTGGGCACAATCAGCCCCAGCATTTT	CATSRDAGHNQPQHF
TRBD2	TRBV7-8	.	TRBJ2-3	TGTGCCAGCAGCTTAGCCCCGACTAGCGGGAGGTCGGGTACGCAGTATTTT	CASSLAPTSGRSGTQYF
.	TRBV29-1	.	TRBJ1-4	TGCAGCGCCCAGGAGTGGGGCGGTGAAAAACTGTTTTTT	CSAQEWGGEKLFF
TRBD2	TRBV5-5	.	TRBJ2-7	TGTGCCAGCAGCTTCCGAGCGGGAGATTACTACGAGCAGTACTTC	CASSFRAGDYYEQYF
.	TRBV21-1	.	TRBJ1-2	TGTGCCACCGTTGGAGGTAGGCCCACTAACTATGGCTACACCTTC	CATVGGRPTNYGYTF
TRBD1	TRBV19	.	TRBJ2-4	TGTGCCAGTAGTATAGATAACAAAAGGACAGGGAACATTCAGTACTTC	CASSIDNKRTGNIQYF
.	TRBV12-3/TRBV12-4	.	TRBJ1-1	TGTGCCAGCAGTTTAAATGCGCAGGCGGCTTTCTTT	CASSLNAQAAFF
.	TRBV19	.	TRBJ1-5	TGTGCCAGTCAATACCAGGGCAATCAGCCCCAGCATTTT	CASQYQGNQPQHF
.	TRBV24-1	.	TRBJ2-1	TGTGCCACCAGTGATCGTTCGGGATCGGTTTCTCCTTACAATGAGCAGTTCTTC	CATSDRSGSVSPYNEQFF
.	TRBV9	.	TRBJ2-3	TGTGCCAGCAGCGGCGCCGGGGGAGATACGCAGTATTTT	CASSGAGGDTQYF
.	TRBV19	.	TRBJ2-3	TGTGCCAGTAGGGCTAGCGGCACAGATACGCAGTATTTT	CASRASGTDTQYF
.	TRBV19	few	TRBJ2-7	TGTGCCAGTAGTATAGATACGCGTTCCTACGAGCAGTACTTC	CASSIDTRSYEQYF
.	TRBV12-3/TRBV12-4	once	TRBJ2-2	TGTGCCACAACAGGGAACACCGGGGAGCTGTTTTTT	CATTGNTGELFF
.	TRBV7-8	few	TRBJ1-3	TGTGCCAGCAGCTCCCCCACGGGAACCGGAAACACCATATATTTT	CASSSPTGTGNTIYF
.	TRBV2	.	TRBJ1-5	TGTGCCAGCAGTGTTGCCGGGCCCCAGCATTTT	CASSVAGPQHF
.	TRBV28	.	TRBJ1-1	TGTGCCAGCAGTTTGGGCAGGGAAGCTTTCTTT	CASSLGREAFF
TRBD1	TRBV19	.	TRBJ2-1	TGTGCCAGTAGTATTCAGGGGACAGGGAACAATGAGCAGTTCTTC	CASSIQGTGNNEQFF
.	TRBV19	.	TRBJ2-7	TGTGCCAGTAGTACCCTCTCGGGCGAGCAGTACTTC	CASSTLSGEQYF
.	TRBV19	.	TRBJ1-1	TGTGCCAGTACCAAGACCCAGGGTGGTACTGAAGCTTTCTTT	CASTKTQGGTEAFF
.	TRBV6-5	.	TRBJ2-5	TGTGCCAGCAATTTTCAGGGGGGTAAGGAGACCCAGTACTTC	CASNFQGGKETQYF
.	TRBV24-1	.	TRBJ1-1	TGTGCCACCAGTGATTTGCAATATCTTCCAGAAGGAGTGAACACTGAAGCTTTCTTT	CATSDLQYLPEGVNTEAFF
TRBD1	TRBV6-6	once	TRBJ2-5	TGTGCCAGCAGTTCGACAGGGGGCGAAGAGACCCAGTACTTC	CASSSTGGEETQYF
.	TRBV29-1	many	TRBJ1-2	TGCAGCGTTCGAGGGGAGGCCTATTGGGACTATGGCTACACCTTC	CSVRGEAYWDYGYTF
TRBD2	TRBV6-5	.	TRBJ2-7	TGTGCCAGCGGCGCTAGCGGGAGACTTTGGGAGCAGTACTTC	CASGASGRLWEQYF
.	TRBV19	.	TRBJ2-5	TGTGCCAGTAGTGTCCGGGGACTTTACCAAGAGACCCAGTACTTC	CASSVRGLYQETQYF
.	TRBV9	once	TRBJ2-3	TGTGCCAGCAGCGCCGCTTTACTAGACGGTACGCAGTATTTT	CASSAALLDGTQYF
.	TRBV9	few	TRBJ1-1	TGTGCCAGCAGCTACTTCGAGGCGGGCACTGAAGCTTTCTTT	CASSYFEAGTEAFF
.	TRBV18	.	TRBJ1-2	TGTGCCAGCTCACCGGGAGGGCCCTATGGCTACACCTTC	CASSPGGPYGYTF
.	TRBV30	.	TRBJ1-5	TGTGCCTGGAGTGTGGGAATTCAGGGGCAGCCCCAGCATTTT	CAWSVGIQGQPQHF
TRBD2	TRBV4-2	.	TRBJ2-7	TGTGCCAGCAGCCAGAGGGTAGCGGGAGAGGACGAGCAGTACTTC	CASSQRVAGEDEQYF
.	TRBV7-3	.	TRBJ2-1	TGTGCCAGCAGCTTATACTTAAGCGTTGAGCAGTTCTTC	CASSLYLSVEQFF
TRBD1	TRBV5-4	.	TRBJ2-7	TGTGCCAGCAGCTTGACAGGGGGCTACGAGCAGTACTTC	CASSLTGGYEQYF
TRBD1	TRBV5-6	.	TRBJ1-2	TGTGCCAGCAGGGTCGGAAGAACAGGGGCATCTGGCTACACCTTC	CASRVGRTGASGYTF
TRBD1	TRBV13	.	TRBJ1-2	TGTGCCAGCAGCTCCTTCGGACAGGGTAACTATGGCTACACCTTC	CASSSFGQGNYGYTF